These T cell receptor beta chains were read from a single sample in a study of blood T cell repertoires in COVID-19. Clones were sequenced by immunoSEQ multiplex PCR, and TCRdb holds only the in-frame ones, with some missing. In the table there are approximately 500,000 clones, roughly 89% of which are singletons. What was sequenced was peripheral blood. The receptors come from a man younger than 35 with COVID-19, enrolled during active disease. Each CDR3 is given with its conserved first and last residue. The D gene is left open where the match is weak. Clone size appears in some rows only: once, few, many, or a class for an expanded clone.

. | TRBJ2-7 | TRBV5-6 | . | CASSLASALHGYEQYF | TGTGCCAGCAGCTTGGCTAGCGCTCTCCACGGGTACGAGCAGTACTTC
. | TRBJ2-1 | TRBV14 | . | CASSPTDSYNEQFF | TGTGCCAGCAGCCCGACAGACTCCTACAATGAGCAGTTCTTC
. | TRBJ1-1 | TRBV6-1 | TRBD1 | CASSEIVSTGGKAFF | TGTGCCAGCAGTGAAATCGTTTCGACAGGGGGCAAAGCTTTCTTT
. | TRBJ1-6 | TRBV2 | . | CASSAATGSPLHF | TGTGCCAGCAGCGCTGCGACCGGGTCACCCCTCCACTTT
. | TRBJ2-7 | TRBV5-8 | TRBD1 | CASSFLDRVYEQYF | TGTGCCAGCAGCTTTTTGGACAGGGTCTACGAGCAGTACTTC
. | TRBJ2-5 | TRBV30 | TRBD2 | CAWTRTSGQETQYF | TGTGCCTGGACCAGGACTAGCGGCCAAGAGACCCAGTACTTC
. | TRBJ2-2 | TRBV28 | TRBD1 | CASSSPGQGGPGELFF | TGTGCCAGCAGTTCCCCCGGACAGGGGGGGCCCGGGGAGCTGTTTTTT
. | TRBJ1-3 | TRBV6-1 | TRBD1 | CASSENTGDGNTIYF | TGTGCCAGCAGTGAAAATACAGGGGATGGAAACACCATATATTTT
. | TRBJ1-6 | TRBV5-6 | TRBD1 | CASSSRQGYYSPLHF | TGTGCCAGCAGCTCACGACAGGGGTATTATTCACCCCTCCACTTT
once | TRBJ2-1 | TRBV7-3 | . | CASSLRQGPYNEQFF | TGTGCCAGCAGCTTACGCCAGGGGCCCTACAATGAGCAGTTCTTC
. | TRBJ1-5 | TRBV7-8 | . | CASSLVGGNQPQHF | TGTGCCAGCAGCTTAGTAGGGGGCAATCAGCCCCAGCATTTT
. | TRBJ1-3 | TRBV13 | . | CPLSPGLVGTIYF | TGCCCTCTATCCCCCGGACTTGTGGGCACCATATATTTT
. | TRBJ2-7 | TRBV27 | TRBD1 | CASSPPGQGMYF | TGTGCCAGCAGTCCACCGGGACAGGGCATGTACTTC